This T cell receptor beta chain originates from a study of blood T cell repertoires in COVID-19. Study context: Acute and convalescent COVID-19 specimens originated in the United States, Italy and Spain. Sources were T cells, B-cell-depleted T cells, or PBMCs; the material itself was cDNA or gDNA.

Under the authors' procedure: It was from reference gene primer amplification that nucleated cell counts were estimated. This table comes from immunoSEQ multiplex PCR, and its TCRdb copy is limited to in-frame clones, with some not included. That table furnishes V, J and clone size, whereas the DNA furnished D and trimming. The repertoire consists of 200,000 to 300,000 clones, with around 81% occurring once and the leading ten covering approximately 6.3%. The length of the CDR3 is 13 residues. The TCR originated in a woman aged 55-75 years with active or convalescent COVID-19. The genes are TRBV12-2 and TRBJ2-7; the table's D call of TRBD1 was not tested on the DNA. TRBV12-2 is a pseudogene locus. Sequenced input: peripheral blood. CDR3 DNA sequence: TGTGCAAGTCGCCGCACAGGGGGGTACGAGCAGTACTTC. Amino acid sequence: CASRRTGGYEQYF.